This TCR beta chain is drawn from a study of PD-L1 blockade in urothelial cancer. Across the whole study: The patients' atezolizumab therapy, 1,200 mg intravenously every 3 weeks, started in the mid-2010s. Patients' prior chemotherapy regimens numbered 0 to 3. Study conclusions and caveats: Tumor-associated clones in blood expanded more at 3 weeks in durable-benefit patients.

Time point noted: pretreatment peripheral blood. Between 1 and 8 samples per patient were obtained, pretreatment and on-treatment. Details on this clone: Its target is unknown.

TCRdb keeps only in-frame clones here, not all; method: immunoSEQ multiplex PCR. The sample includes around 130,000 clones, around 85% of them seen just once. This sequence was found in a man aged 50 or older with urothelial cancer. Here the sequenced sample was PBMCs, taken around atezolizumab (anti-PD-L1) treatment.

The CDR3 coding sequence is TGTGCCAGCAGCGGGGGGGGGAGCAGCTACGAGCAGTACTTC. It translates to CASSGGGSSYEQYF. The chain links TRBV7-9 to TRBJ2-7, with 7 nucleotides matching TRBD2. Germline V lookup: CDR1 SEHNR, CDR2 FQNEAQ (reference sequence). The ends lost 5 bases at V and 3 bases at J; junction bases unmatched: 7. This CDR3 is built from 14 residues.